The present TCR beta chain was sequenced within a study of HIV-infected patients and healthy controls. TCRdb itself ran the 5' RACE reads through MiXCR, one entry per CDR3 protein. The table has tens of thousands of distinct CDR3 sequences, about a sixth seen once. Germline V lookup: CDR1 SGHTA, CDR2 FQGNSA. The CDR3 contains 15 residues. With 1 base removed from V and 4 bases from J, the gap between germline ends came to 14 bases. The clonotype originates from a human donor in good health. The rearrangement joins TRBV7-2 to TRBJ2-7, with D perhaps TRBD1 or TRBD2 (5 bases each). The sequenced sample was CD4+ T cells from blood. CDR3: CASSLGVGTPYEQYF. The CDR3 coding sequence is TGTGCCAGCAGCTTAGGGGTGGGGACGCCGTACGAGCAGTACTTC.